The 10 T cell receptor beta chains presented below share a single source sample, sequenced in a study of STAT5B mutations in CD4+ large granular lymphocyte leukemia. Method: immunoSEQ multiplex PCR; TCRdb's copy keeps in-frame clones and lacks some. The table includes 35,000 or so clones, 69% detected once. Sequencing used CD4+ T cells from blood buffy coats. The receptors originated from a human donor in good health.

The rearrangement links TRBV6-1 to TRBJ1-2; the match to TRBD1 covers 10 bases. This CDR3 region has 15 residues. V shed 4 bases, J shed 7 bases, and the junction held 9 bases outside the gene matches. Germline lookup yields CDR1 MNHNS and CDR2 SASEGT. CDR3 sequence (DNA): TGTGCCAGCAGTGTGTCGTCGACAGGGGGCAGTGGCTACACCTTC. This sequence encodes CASSVSSTGGSGYTF.

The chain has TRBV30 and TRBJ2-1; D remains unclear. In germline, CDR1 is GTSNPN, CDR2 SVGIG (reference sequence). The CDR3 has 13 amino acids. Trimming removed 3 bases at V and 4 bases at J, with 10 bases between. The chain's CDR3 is CAWSQLVYNEQFF. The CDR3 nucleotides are TGTGCCTGGAGCCAGCTAGTTTACAATGAGCAGTTCTTC.

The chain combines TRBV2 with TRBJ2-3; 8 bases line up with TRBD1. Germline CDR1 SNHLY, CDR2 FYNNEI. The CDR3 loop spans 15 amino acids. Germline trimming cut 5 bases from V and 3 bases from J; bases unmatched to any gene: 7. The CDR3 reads CASSLGRGQTDTQYF. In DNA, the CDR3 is TGTGCCAGCAGTTTGGGCAGGGGGCAGACAGATACGCAGTATTTT.

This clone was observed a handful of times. The CDR3: CASSYQSHNTLHF. CDR3 coding DNA: TGTGCCAGCAGTTACCAGTCTCATAACACCCTCCACTTT. The gene calls are TRBV6-5 and TRBJ1-6; D is uncertain. V lost 2 bases and J lost 14, with 13 bases in between. In germline, CDR1 is MNHEY, CDR2 SVGAGI. The CDR3 consists of 13 residues.

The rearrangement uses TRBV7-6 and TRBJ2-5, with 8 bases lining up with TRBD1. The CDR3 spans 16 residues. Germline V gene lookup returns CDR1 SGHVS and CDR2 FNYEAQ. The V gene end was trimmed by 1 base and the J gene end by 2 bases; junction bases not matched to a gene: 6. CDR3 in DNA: TGTGCCAGCAGCTTAGGACACGGGACAGGTCAAGAGACCCAGTACTTC. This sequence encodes CASSLGHGTGQETQYF.

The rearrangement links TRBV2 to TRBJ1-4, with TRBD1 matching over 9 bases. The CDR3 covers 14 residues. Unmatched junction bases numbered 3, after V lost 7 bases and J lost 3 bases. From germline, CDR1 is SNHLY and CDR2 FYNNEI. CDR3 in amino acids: CASKWTGANEKLFF. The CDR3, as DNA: TGTGCCAGCAAATGGACAGGGGCTAATGAAAAACTGTTTTTT.

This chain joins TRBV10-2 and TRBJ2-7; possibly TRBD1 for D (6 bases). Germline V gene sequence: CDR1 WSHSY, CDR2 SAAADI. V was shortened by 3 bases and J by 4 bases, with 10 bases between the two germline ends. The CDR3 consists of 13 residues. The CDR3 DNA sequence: TGCGCCAGCAGTGAAGGGGGTGGGTACGAGCAGTACTTC. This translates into CASSEGGGYEQYF.

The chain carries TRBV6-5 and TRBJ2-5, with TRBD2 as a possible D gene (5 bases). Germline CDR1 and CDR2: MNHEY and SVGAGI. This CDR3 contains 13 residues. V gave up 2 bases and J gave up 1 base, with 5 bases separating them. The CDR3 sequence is CASSYRGQETQYF. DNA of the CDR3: TGTGCCAGCAGTTACCGGGGCCAAGAGACCCAGTACTTC.

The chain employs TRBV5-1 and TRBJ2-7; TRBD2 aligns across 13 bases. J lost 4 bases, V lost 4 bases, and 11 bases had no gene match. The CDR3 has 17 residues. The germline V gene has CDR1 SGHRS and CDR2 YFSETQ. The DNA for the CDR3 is TGCGCCAGCAGCGGTCGGACTAGCGGGGGTATCGGGTACGAGCAGTACTTC. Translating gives CASSGRTSGGIGYEQYF.

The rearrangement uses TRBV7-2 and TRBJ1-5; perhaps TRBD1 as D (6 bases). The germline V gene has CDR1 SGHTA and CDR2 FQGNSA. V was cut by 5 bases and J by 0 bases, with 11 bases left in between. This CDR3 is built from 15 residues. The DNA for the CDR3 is TGTGCCAGCAGCGCCGGACAGTATAGCAATCAGCCCCAGCATTTT. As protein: CASSAGQYSNQPQHF.